These T cell receptor beta chains were read from a single sample in a study of T-cell reconstitution after alpha-beta-depleted transplantation in children. Using its own MiXCR run on the PCR reads, TCRdb lists one record per CDR3 protein. The table has about a million distinct CDR3 sequences, about 31% seen once; the top ten hold over 25%. Material: PBMCs, mostly from graft donor cells, obtained 360 days after TCRalphabeta/CD19-depleted stem cell transplant. These receptors originate from a boy in the first two years of life who had a stem cell transplant for SCID, so the T cells may come from the graft donor. Both conserved end residues are part of each CDR3. The D gene is left open where the match is weak. Clone sizes are given selectively: once, few, many, or a class where the clone is expanded.

few 11 TRBD1 TRBJ1-1 TRBV6-5 TGTGCCAGTCACAGGGGGCTAGGAGCTTTCTTT CASHRGLGAFF
- 14 - TRBJ2-5 TRBV11-2 TGTGCCAGCAGCTTTTTAGGGGTTCGAGAGACCCAGTACTTC CASSFLGVRETQYF
- 13 - TRBJ2-7 TRBV7-6 TGTGCCAGCAGCGAAGACGGAAGAAACGAGCAGTACTTC CASSEDGRNEQYF
- 16 - TRBJ2-1 TRBV6-2/TRBV6-3 TGTGCCAGCAGTTACCACCTAGGGGGGGCCTACAATGAGCAGTTCTTC CASSYHLGGAYNEQFF
- 16 TRBD2 TRBJ2-1 TRBV5-1 TGCGCCAGCAGCTCCTATGATAGCGGGGGGCGCAATGAGCAGTTCTTC CASSSYDSGGRNEQFF
once 14 - TRBJ1-1 TRBV11-2 TGTGCCAGCAGCTACCTTTACCCGAACACTGAAGCTTTCTTT CASSYLYPNTEAFF
- 15 TRBD1 TRBJ2-3 TRBV7-9 TGTGCCAGCAGCCGAGGACAGGGGTTCACAGATACGCAGTATTTT CASSRGQGFTDTQYF
few 15 - TRBJ1-1 TRBV28 TGTGCCAGCAGTCTCTCCTTTTTGAGGGCCGCTGAAGCTTTCTTT CASSLSFLRAAEAFF
few 14 TRBD1 TRBJ2-7 TRBV20-1 TGCAGTGCTAGTGGGGACAGGGCCCCCTACGAGCAGTACTTC CSASGDRAPYEQYF
- 16 - TRBJ1-2 TRBV5-1 TGCGCCAGCAGCTTGGAACCGTTATCAGCTAACTATGGCTACACCTTC CASSLEPLSANYGYTF
- 14 - TRBJ2-1 TRBV11-2 TGTGCCAGCAGCTTAGAGGCGGCCTACAATGAGCAGTTCTTC CASSLEAAYNEQFF
- 13 - TRBJ1-1 TRBV29-1 TGCAGCGCCGCGACACTTTTGTACACTGAAGCTTTCTTT CSAATLLYTEAFF
- 15 TRBD1 TRBJ2-5 TRBV2 TGTGCCAGCAGTGGACAAGGGGGCCGGGCGGAGACCCAGTACTTC CASSGQGGRAETQYF